This T cell receptor beta chain was documented in a study of human T cells and chemical hapten exposure. Indicated time point: patch test 1, 2 weeks after DPC sensitization. Treatment indicated: therapeutic diphenylcyclopropenone sensitization with weekly scalp DPC. TCRdb re-analysed the RACE reads in MiXCR, keeping a single row per CDR3 protein. The data contain about 71,000 distinct CDR3 sequences, roughly 9.8% of them singletons. This clonotype was observed at least ten times. Germline assignment: CDR1 MGHRA and CDR2 YSYEKL. The CDR3 runs 17 residues. Trimming removed 0 bases from V and 5 bases from J; junction bases left unmatched: 11.

Material: whole blood, obtained in connection with sensitization to the hapten diphenylcyclopropenone (DPC). The V and J genes are TRBV4-1 and TRBJ2-3, with 7 bases identical to TRBD2. The source is a woman aged 35 to 49 with alopecia areata. Some clones in this sample may be carry-over from other donors' samples. The CDR3 nucleotides read TGCGCCAGCAGCCAAGACCCCGCGGCGGGGGTACGAGATACGCAGTATTTT. This codes for CASSQDPAAGVRDTQYF.